The rows below give T cell receptor beta chains drawn from one sample of a study of cytomegalovirus exposure and HLA in healthy donors. TCRdb's copy holds only in-frame clones and misses some; the assay was immunoSEQ multiplex PCR. Here the sample spans about 90,000 clones, about four fifths being singletons. Material for sequencing was PBMCs. The receptors shown here come from a woman between 18 and 30 years old in good health and CMV-seropositive. The CDR3 runs from the conserved cysteine through the conserved F or W.

v_call	j_call	cdr3_aa
TRBV5-1	TRBJ2-1	CASSIGVGGGGEQFF
TRBV29-1	TRBJ2-7	CSVGTDYEQYF
TRBV5-5	TRBJ1-2	CASSFGTEPSYGYTF
TRBV2	TRBJ2-5	CASTMEETQYF
TRBV5-1	TRBJ2-7	CASSSLPSGGSNEQYF
TRBV4-2	TRBJ1-2	CASSQDVGDRGGNYGYTF
TRBV29-1	TRBJ2-5	CSVEIGGHQETQYF
TRBV28	TRBJ2-1	CASRKPRRGGTEQFF
TRBV7-2	TRBJ1-1	CASSLSPGRDTEAFF
TRBV12-5	TRBJ1-1	CASGLVDRLLNTEAFF
TRBV6-5	TRBJ2-2	CASTPGQGFGELFF
TRBV28	TRBJ2-5	CASSPYKETQYF
TRBV28	TRBJ1-2	CASRRGQENYGYTF
TRBV5-1	TRBJ2-3	CASSPAGQGSTDTQYF
TRBV7-2	TRBJ2-2	CASSSTGTANTGELFF
TRBV27	TRBJ2-2	CASSLAVNPGELFF
TRBV4-3	TRBJ2-3	CASSQRGGPTDTQYF
TRBV21-1	TRBJ1-1	CASSKGQVRRNTEAFF
TRBV6-1	TRBJ1-2	CASSEETGGGYGYTF
TRBV28	TRBJ2-3	CASSLPVSSTDTQYF
TRBV19	TRBJ2-7	CASSIDPGAVLYEQYF
TRBV19	TRBJ2-1	CASQVGGVTYNEQFF
TRBV7-6	TRBJ1-2	CASSLGGAYGYTF
TRBV7-8	TRBJ1-2	CASSSAGVGYGYTF
TRBV2	TRBJ1-2	CASSEGGSYGYTF
TRBV5-1	TRBJ1-2	CASSSGQAQLYGYTF
TRBV19	TRBJ2-1	CASTRTDGLAGGRYEQFF
TRBV7-8	TRBJ2-5	CASSLAIGSGVTQYF